This T cell receptor (beta chain) came from a study of blood T cell repertoires in COVID-19. This CDR3 region has 15 residues. In germline, CDR1 is MNHEY, CDR2 SVGAGI. Trimming removed 6 bases from V and 2 bases from J, with 15 bases in between. Clones were read by immunoSEQ multiplex PCR, and TCRdb kept only the in-frame ones, dropping some. The sample contains 80,000 to 95,000 clones, 86% of which appear only once. This TCR was recovered from a man between 45 and 60 years old with active or convalescent COVID-19. The J gene is TRBJ2-3, the V gene TRBV6-5; D is possibly TRBD2 (5 bases). Material: peripheral blood. CDR3 in DNA: TGTGCCAGCAGGTCCCGGGAACCTATCACAGATACGCAGTATTTT. This gives the protein CASRSREPITDTQYF.